This T cell receptor beta chain was sequenced during a study of a mutant IDH1 vaccine in newly diagnosed glioma. Turning to the study itself: Previous treatment comprised radiotherapy, temozolomide, or both, mostly both.

Comment on this clone: No antigen is known for it.

Time point denoted: week 23, last vaccination. The study gave 300 ug of mutant IDH1 20-mer peptide per vaccine dose, with topical imiquimod. Astrocytomas that were new, WHO grade 3 or 4, IDH1-mutant and ATRX-lost were present in the donors. Method: immunoSEQ multiplex PCR; TCRdb's copy keeps in-frame clones and lacks some. This table holds tens of thousands of clones, around 76% found once. This CDR3 is built from 13 residues. Germline loops: CDR1 GTSNPN, CDR2 SVGIG (reference sequence). Deletions cut 0 bases from V and 6 bases from J, with 11 bases between. The source was PBMCs, collected from a glioma patient whose treatment included an IDH1 peptide vaccine. The source is a man between 50 and 59 years old with glioma. V and J are TRBV30 and TRBJ1-2; D is unresolved. CDR3 loop: CAWSVLRGNGYTF. Here the CDR3 DNA reads TGTGCCTGGAGTGTATTGCGGGGAAATGGCTACACCTTC.